Here is one TCR beta chain with its context. No antigen is known for it. This entry is derived from a study of OX40 agonist ivuxolimab in advanced cancers. Study in general: Patients received ivuxolimab, an intravenous treatment, every 2 weeks at 0.01 to 10 mg/kg. Prior checkpoint blockade (anti-PD-1, anti-PD-L1 or anti-CTLA-4) was permitted; around 40% had it. Study results and caveats: The average count of expanded clones was higher among CD8+ T cells than among CD4+. CD4+ and CD8+ blood T cells expanded clonally by week 6 at 0.1 to 3.0 mg/kg.

This CDR3 comprises 16 residues. The J segment lost 6 bases and the V segment lost 3 bases, leaving 9 bases of the junction unmatched. Germline CDR1 reads SGHNT; CDR2 reads YYREEE (reference sequence). Assay: immunoSEQ multiplex PCR; the TCRdb copy retains only in-frame clones and omits some. Here the sample spans about 53,000 clones, less than 90% being singletons. The source is an adult with an advanced solid tumor such as melanoma, head and neck, liver or kidney cancer. The sequences come from CD4+ or CD8+ T cells sorted from blood, collected in a trial of the OX40 agonist ivuxolimab. The V gene is TRBV5-4, the J gene TRBJ2-7; 13 bases fit TRBD2. The DNA for the CDR3 is TGTGCCAGCAGCTCGATGACTAGCGGGAGGTTGCTCGAGCAGTACTTC. Protein: CASSSMTSGRLLEQYF.